This T cell receptor beta chain appears in the sequencing data of a study of memory CD4+ T cells and cytomegalovirus serostatus. The germline gives CDR1 LGHNA, CDR2 YNFKEQ. CDR3 length: 16 amino acids. Notes on the study in general: Suggested: most of the CMV-linked TCR signature lies in CD4+ memory cells.

Single viable CD3+CD4+CD8-CD45RO+ cells were sorted as the memory CD4+ T cells. CMV serostatus came from serum IgG against pp150, pp28, p38, p52. Total CD4+ T cells were enriched by CD4 positive selection. With respect to this clone: Its cognate antigen is unknown.

The protocol was immunoSEQ multiplex PCR, while the TCRdb copy is restricted to in-frame clones and leaves out a portion. The table shows some 40,000 clones, with roughly 85% occurring only once. The chain combines TRBV4-2 with TRBJ2-5, with 14 bases that match TRBD2. The tail of the sequence fits TRBJ2-7 better, so the J call may be wrong. The sample taken for sequencing was memory CD4+ T cells from blood. This TCR derives from an adult in good health and CMV-seropositive. CDR3: CASSHGTSGSSYEQYF. CDR3 coding DNA: TGTGCCAGCAGCCATGGGACTAGCGGGAGCTCCTACGAGCAGTACTTC.